A selection of T cell receptor beta chains follows, all from one sample in a study of a mutant IDH1 vaccine in newly diagnosed glioma. These receptors' antigens are unknown. TCRdb's table, derived via immunoSEQ multiplex PCR, lists solely in-frame clones and lacks some. The table has approximately 39,000 clones, 81% seen once. Sequenced here: PBMCs, sampled from a glioma patient whose treatment included an IDH1 peptide vaccine. All receptors come from a man over 45 with glioma. Each CDR3 is given with its conserved first and last residue. A D gene is named only where the DNA matches it firmly. Clone size is stated in some rows and not others, as once, few, many or a class when expanded.

clone_size j_call d_call v_call cdr3_aa cdr3_nt
. TRBJ1-3 TRBD1 TRBV6-1 CASRGQGGNTIYF TGTGCCAGCAGGGGACAGGGTGGAAACACCATATATTTT
. TRBJ2-5 . TRBV7-9 CASSFEGWETQYF TGTGCCAGCAGCTTCGAGGGTTGGGAGACCCAGTACTTC
. TRBJ2-5 . TRBV7-7 CASSVTLDTQETQYF TGTGCTAGCAGCGTGACACTCGATACTCAAGAGACCCAGTACTTC
. TRBJ2-2 . TRBV27 CASSTNTGELFF TGTGCCAGCAGTACCAACACCGGGGAGCTGTTTTTT
. TRBJ1-5 . TRBV25-1 CASFFPGSGNQPQHF TGTGCCAGCTTCTTTCCGGGTTCAGGAAATCAGCCCCAGCATTTT
. TRBJ2-6 TRBD1 TRBV2 CASLPGQARSGANVLTF TGTGCCAGCTTGCCGGGACAGGCAAGATCTGGGGCCAACGTCCTGACTTTC
. TRBJ2-3 . TRBV5-1 CASSLVASEDTQYF TGCGCCAGCAGCTTGGTGGCTTCGGAAGATACGCAGTATTTT
. TRBJ1-1 . TRBV21-1 CASSLPSGRKRQAFF TGTGCCAGCAGCCTCCCATCAGGACGGAAAAGGCAGGCTTTCTTT
. TRBJ1-5 . TRBV4-2 CASSRGAANSNQPQHF TGTGCCAGCAGCCGAGGGGCGGCGAATAGCAATCAGCCCCAGCATTTT
. TRBJ2-7 . TRBV28 CASSFRGQIYEQYF TGTGCCAGCAGTTTCAGAGGACAGATCTACGAGCAGTACTTC
. TRBJ1-1 . TRBV19 CASSMAGQLRAEAFF TGTGCCTCAAGTATGGCGGGGCAGCTCCGCGCTGAAGCTTTCTTT
. TRBJ2-3 . TRBV14 CASRAASSDTQYF TGTGCCAGCAGGGCCGCTAGCTCAGATACGCAGTATTTT
. TRBJ2-3 . TRBV9 CASSVVVGDTDTQYF TGTGCCAGCAGCGTAGTAGTGGGGGACACAGATACGCAGTATTTT
. TRBJ2-7 TRBD2 TRBV6-1 CASSERGSGRSLSYEQYF TGTGCCAGCAGTGAACGGGGGAGCGGGAGGTCGCTCTCCTACGAGCAGTACTTC
. TRBJ2-2 . TRBV9 CASSGYTGELFF TGTGCCAGCAGTGGATACACCGGGGAGCTGTTTTTT
. TRBJ2-2 TRBD1 TRBV6-1 CASSEDRGDTGELFF TGTGCCAGCAGTGAGGACAGGGGAGACACCGGGGAGCTGTTTTTT
. TRBJ2-7 TRBD2 TRBV19 CASQYAGGSYEQYF TGTGCCAGTCAATATGCGGGGGGATCGTACGAGCAGTACTTC
once TRBJ2-3 . TRBV9 CASSVMGADTQYF TGTGCCAGCAGCGTAATGGGGGCAGATACGCAGTATTTT
few TRBJ2-1 TRBD2 TRBV28 CASTILSGAGNEQFF TGTGCCAGCACCATTTTGAGCGGAGCGGGGAATGAGCAGTTCTTC
. TRBJ2-3 TRBD2 TRBV7-6 CASSPQTSGGGTQYF TGTGCCAGCAGTCCACAGACTAGCGGGGGTGGTACGCAGTATTTT
. TRBJ1-3 . TRBV14 CASSQVGEDTIYF TGTGCCAGCAGCCAAGTGGGGGAGGACACCATATATTTT
. TRBJ1-3 . TRBV5-4 CASSLDLTGGNTIYF TGTGCCAGCAGCTTGGATTTAACGGGGGGAAACACCATATATTTT
. TRBJ1-2 . TRBV2 CASSEQKGPLGYTF TGTGCCAGCAGTGAACAGAAAGGCCCCCTTGGCTACACCTTC
once TRBJ1-6 . TRBV10-3 CAISEPIYEGGNSPLHF TGTGCCATCAGTGAGCCGATATACGAAGGAGGGAATTCACCCCTCCACTTT
few TRBJ2-1 . TRBV28 CASKYRREQFF TGTGCCAGCAAATACAGGCGTGAGCAGTTCTTC
. TRBJ1-4 TRBD1 TRBV30 CAWATGVNEKLFF TGTGCCTGGGCGACAGGGGTGAATGAAAAACTGTTTTTT
few TRBJ1-1 . TRBV4-2 CASSGRGQWLIF TGTGCCAGCAGCGGCCGTGGACAGTGGCTGATCTTT
. TRBJ2-7 TRBD1 TRBV9 CASSAGDRAYEQYF TGTGCCAGCAGCGCTGGGGACAGGGCCTACGAGCAGTACTTC
. TRBJ1-6 . TRBV10-3 CAISEEASSYNSPLHF TGTGCCATCAGTGAAGAAGCGAGCTCCTATAATTCACCCCTCCACTTT
. TRBJ2-1 TRBD2 TRBV7-2 CASSGGGTSGSEQFF TGTGCCAGCAGCGGGGGGGGGACTAGCGGGAGTGAGCAGTTCTTC
. TRBJ1-6 . TRBV6-5 CASSSYSGSPLHF TGTGCCAGCAGCTCCTACAGTGGGTCACCCCTCCACTTT
medium-sized TRBJ1-1 . TRBV20-1 CSASENTEAFF TGCAGTGCTTCGGAGAACACTGAAGCTTTCTTT
. TRBJ1-2 . TRBV6-1 CASSELVAGANYGYTF TGTGCCAGCAGTGAACTTGTAGCAGGGGCTAACTATGGCTACACCTTC